What follows are 25 T cell receptor beta chains derived from one specimen sequenced in a study of molecular identifiers for immune sequencing clone quantification. TCRdb processed the PCR reads anew with MiXCR; each CDR3 protein has one entry. The sample lists some 59,000 distinct CDR3 sequences, roughly a quarter occurring once. Sequencing used naive CD8+ T cells from blood, with Jurkat cell RNA spiked in. Described subset: FACS-sorted CD8+CD4-CCR7+CD45RA+ naive T cells. The receptor set was obtained from a human donor in good health. Some libraries in this study had Jurkat cell RNA spiked in.

This clonotype appeared a few times. This chain links TRBV27 with TRBJ2-7; D is undetermined. Germline V gene lookup returns CDR1 MNHEY and CDR2 SMNVEV (reference sequence). The CDR3 is made up of 11 amino acids. V gave up 11 bases and J gave up 2 bases, with 10 bases separating them. CDR3 nucleotide sequence: TGTGCCTCCTCTCGAGCCTACGAGCAGTACTTC. It is translated as CASSRAYEQYF.

To note about this clonotype: A read error may be the cause here, since a much bigger clone is one base away. The chain carries TRBV28 and TRBJ2-7; no definite D call. V gave up 5 bases and J gave up 6 bases, with 8 bases separating them. CDR1 is MDHEN, CDR2 SYDVKM, per germline. The CDR3 totals 11 residues. This CDR3 is CASSDVCEQYF. CDR3 DNA: TGTGCCAGCAGTGATGTCTGCGAGCAGTACTTC.

To note about this clonotype: A much larger clone differs from this one at a single base, so this may be a read error. This rearrangement joins TRBV9 to TRBJ1-3; 11 nucleotides agree with TRBD1. Germline trimming cut 0 bases from V and 4 bases from J; bases unmatched to any gene: 3. This CDR3 comprises 16 residues. The germline V gene has CDR1 SGDLS and CDR2 YYNGEE. CDR3 DNA sequence: TGTGCCAGCAGCGTAGGGGACAGGGGGGTCGGAAACACCATATATTTT. Translating it yields CASSVGDRGVGNTIYF. Full variable domain (missing parts from reference TRBV9 and TRBJ1-3): DSGVTQTPKHLITATGQRVTLRCSPRSGDLSVYWYQQSLDQGLQFLIQYYNGEERAKGNILERFSAQQFPDLHSELNLSSLELGDSALYFCASSVGDRGVGNTIYFGEGSWLTVV.

This clonotype was picked up many times. The gene calls are TRBV5-6 and TRBJ1-1; D remains unclear. The ends were cut back, 3 bases at V and 7 bases at J, with 7 bases in the middle. The CDR3 has 11 amino acids. Germline CDR1 and CDR2: SGHDT and YYEEEE. This CDR3 is CASSWGREAFF. The CDR3 DNA is TGTGCCAGCAGCTGGGGTCGTGAAGCTTTCTTT.

This clonotype was counted at least ten times. The rearrangement links TRBV7-6 to TRBJ2-4, with D tentatively TRBD2 (6 bases). The CDR3 spans 16 residues. Deletions cut 1 base from V and 6 bases from J, with 16 bases between. The V gene's germline CDR1 is SGHVS and CDR2 FNYEAQ. The CDR3 reads CASSLGRDPRINIQYF. The CDR3 nucleotides are TGTGCCAGCAGCTTAGGGCGGGACCCTCGGATAAACATTCAGTACTTC.

A remark on this clonotype: Sequence at one end of the junction differs from germline and may be a read error. The chain uses TRBV29-1 and TRBJ1-3; D may be TRBD1 (6 bases). Per germline, CDR1 SQVTM and CDR2 ANQGSEA. There are 13 residues in the CDR3. DNA of the CDR3: TGCAGCGTGGGGGCGGACAACGAAAACACCACATATTTT. This translates into CSVGADNENTTYF. Full variable domain (rest looked up from reference TRBV29-1 and TRBJ1-3): SAVISQKPSRDICQRGTSLTIQCQVDSQVTMMFWYRQQPGQSLTLIATANQGSEATYESGFVIDKFPISRPNLTFSTLTVSNMSPEDSSIYLCSVGADNENTTYFGEGSWLTVV.

With respect to this clonotype: This could be a read error, since a much larger clone is one nucleotide away. This sequence joins TRBV7-9 and TRBJ2-2; D gene unclear. The V gene's germline CDR1 is SEHNR and CDR2 FQNEAQ (reference sequence). The length of the CDR3 is 14 residues. Here the CDR3 DNA reads TGTGCCTGCAGCATCCGACCAAACACCGGGGAGCTGTTTTTT. Translated: CACSIRPNTGELFF.

This clonotype has at least ten counts. This rearrangement joins TRBV7-9 to TRBJ2-1, with D possibly being TRBD1 (7 bases). Germline loops: CDR1 SEHNR, CDR2 FQNEAQ (reference sequence). V dropped 5 bases and J dropped 6 bases, with 23 bases sitting between them. The CDR3 contains 17 residues. For the CDR3, the DNA is TGTGCCAGCAGCCCGGGGGACAGTTCTGTTGCGGCCAATGAGCAGTTCTTC. This translates into CASSPGDSSVAANEQFF. The full variable domain, with the rest looked up from reference TRBV7-9 and TRBJ2-1, is DTGVSQNPRHKITKRGQNVTFRCDPISEHNRLYWYRQTLGQGPEFLTYFQNEAQLEKSRLLSDRFSAERPKGSFSTLEIQRTEQGDSAMYLCASSPGDSSVAANEQFFGPGTRLTVL.

This clonotype was seen ten or more times. The rearrangement joins TRBV29-1 to TRBJ1-1, with TRBD1 as a possible D gene (5 bases). Germline loops: CDR1 SQVTM, CDR2 ANQGSEA. The ends were cut back, 7 bases at V and 4 bases at J, with 16 bases in the middle. The CDR3 consists of 13 residues. Written as DNA, the CDR3 is TGCAGCGGGTTGGGGGGAGGAGGCACTGAAGCTTTCTTT. The encoded protein is CSGLGGGGTEAFF.

As regards this clonotype: The conserved closing phenylalanine or tryptophan is absent in this CDR3, likely reflecting a read error. The J gene is TRBJ2-3, the V gene TRBV5-6; no clear D gene. V was cut by 2 bases and J by 2 bases, with 6 bases left in between. Germline V CDR1 and CDR2: SGHDT, YYEEEE. This CDR3 has 13 residues. CDR3 sequence: CASSFSNTDTQYL. Here the CDR3 DNA reads TGTGCCAGCAGCTTTTCGAACACAGATACGCAGTATCTT.

Many counts were recorded for this clonotype. V gene TRBV4-2 combines with J gene TRBJ2-1, with D possibly TRBD1 on 5 matching bases. CDR1 and CDR2 (germline): LGHNA, YNFKEQ. The CDR3 is made up of 17 amino acids. Deletions cut 6 bases from V and 0 bases from J, with 18 bases between. The CDR3 DNA is TGTGCCAGCAGTCAAAGTCCCAGTGACAGCTCCTACAATGAGCAGTTCTTC. Encoded protein: CASSQSPSDSSYNEQFF.

With regard to this clonotype: An end of the junction differs from the germline gene, which may be a read error. The V call is TRBV28, the J call TRBJ2-7; D is unresolved. Germline V gene sequence: CDR1 MDHEN, CDR2 SYDVKM. The CDR3 is made up of 12 amino acids. CDR3 coding DNA: TGTGTCAGCAGTTTCCCTGGCTACGAGCAGTACTTC. This codes for CVSSFPGYEQYF.

This clonotype was counted many times. The rearrangement links TRBV19 to TRBJ2-1, with TRBD2 as a possible D gene (6 bases). The CDR3 length is 16 residues. V gave up 4 bases and J gave up 0 bases, with 13 bases separating them. CDR1 and CDR2 from the germline V gene are LNHDA and SQIVND (reference sequence). For the CDR3, the DNA is TGTGCCAGTAGTAAACCGGGACTCAGCTCCTACAATGAGCAGTTCTTC. Translation: CASSKPGLSSYNEQFF.

This clonotype was seen more than once but under ten times. V gene TRBV13 combines with J gene TRBJ2-5; 7 bases map to TRBD2. The J segment lost 0 bases and the V segment lost 2 bases, leaving 9 bases of the junction unmatched. Germline V gives CDR1 PRHDT, CDR2 FYEKMQ (reference sequence). This CDR3 is built from 17 residues. CDR3 coding DNA: TGTGCCAGCAGCTTACAACTAGTGGGGGGGTACCAAGAGACCCAGTACTTC. This codes for CASSLQLVGGYQETQYF. The full variable domain, in which reference TRBV13 and TRBJ2-5 provide the parts outside the CDR3, is AAGVIQSPRHLIKEKRETATLKCYPIPRHDTVYWYQQGPGQDPQFLISFYEKMQSDKGSIPDRFSAQQFSDYHSELNMSSLELGDSALYFCASSLQLVGGYQETQYFGPGTRLLVL.

With regard to this clonotype: A much larger clone differs by one base, so this may be a read error. This rearrangement joins TRBV6-2 or TRBV6-3 to TRBJ1-1; D is ambiguous. V lost 8 bases and J 1 base, leaving 8 bases between the germline ends. This CDR3 contains 12 residues. Per germline, CDR1 MNHEY and CDR2 SVGEGT. The CDR3 here is CASGSGNTEAFF. DNA for the CDR3: TGTGCCAGCGGTTCAGGGAACACTGAAGCTTTCTTT.

Concerning this clonotype: A single base separates this from a much larger clone, so it may be a read error. The chain links TRBV5-1 to TRBJ1-1; the D is unclear. Trimming cost V 1 base and J 5 bases, with 18 bases left between them. Germline CDR1 and CDR2: SGHRS and YFSETQ. The CDR3 has 16 amino acids. The CDR3 nucleotides read TGCGCCAGCAGCTTGCCCAAAGCCTCCAAAGGGACTGAAGCTTTCTTT. Protein sequence: CASSLPKASKGTEAFF.

This clonotype was recorded at least ten times. This sequence joins TRBV27 and TRBJ2-1, with 10 positions matching TRBD2. Germline CDR1 is MNHEY and CDR2 is SMNVEV (reference sequence). The CDR3 length is 15 residues. V lost 2 bases and J lost 4; bases outside the gene matches: 2. DNA for the CDR3: TGTGCCAGCAGTTTAGCTAGCGGGGGATACAATGAGCAGTTCTTC. Protein: CASSLASGGYNEQFF.

This clonotype was counted at least ten times. This chain joins TRBV19 and TRBJ1-1; D unclear. The germline gives CDR1 LNHDA, CDR2 SQIVND (reference sequence). V gave up 7 bases and J gave up 0 bases, with 3 bases separating them. The CDR3 spans 11 residues. This CDR3 reads CASIVNTEAFF. The CDR3, as DNA: TGTGCCAGTATTGTGAACACTGAAGCTTTCTTT.

The V call is TRBV6-2 or TRBV6-3, the J call TRBJ1-1; D is ambiguous. This CDR3 spans 13 amino acids. Per the germline V gene, CDR1 is MNHEY and CDR2 is SVGEGT. V dropped 5 bases and J dropped 4 bases, with 11 bases sitting between them. This CDR3 reads CASSLMRATEAFF. The CDR3 DNA follows: TGTGCCAGCAGTCTCATGAGGGCCACTGAAGCTTTCTTT.

This clonotype was found many times. The gene calls are TRBV11-2 and TRBJ2-3; tentative D call: TRBD1 (5 bases). This CDR3 comprises 14 residues. With 8 bases removed from V and 2 bases from J, the gap between germline ends came to 14 bases. CDR1 SGHAT and CDR2 FQNNGV come from the germline V gene. CDR3 residues: CASDSWGPTDTQYF. The CDR3 coding sequence is TGTGCCAGCGATAGCTGGGGCCCCACAGATACGCAGTATTTT.

This clonotype turned up a few times. The rearrangement uses TRBV19 and TRBJ2-5; D not resolved. Trimming took 5 bases from V and 5 from J, leaving 9 bases between them. CDR1 and CDR2 (germline): LNHDA, SQIVND (reference sequence). This CDR3 comprises 12 residues. CDR3 residues: CASSPSMETQYF. Here the CDR3 DNA reads TGTGCCAGTAGTCCATCAATGGAGACCCAGTACTTC.

Many counts were recorded for this clonotype. The V call is TRBV4-3, the J call TRBJ1-4, with 9 bases fitting TRBD1. This CDR3 contains 17 residues. In germline, CDR1 is LGHNA, CDR2 YSLEER. The ends lost 0 bases at V and 8 bases at J; junction bases unmatched: 10. DNA for the CDR3: TGCGCCAGCAGCCAAGATCCTACAGGGGGCGCGGGCGAAAAACTGTTTTTT. Translating gives CASSQDPTGGAGEKLFF.

A word on this clonotype: A much larger clonotype is one base distant, so this may be a read error. The J gene is TRBJ1-3, the V gene TRBV19, with D hard to call. Germline V gene data show CDR1 as LNHDA and CDR2 as SQIVND (reference sequence). The CDR3 is 13 amino acids. The CDR3, as DNA: TGTGCCAGTAGCCTCGATTCTGGAACCACCATATATTTT. Protein: CASSLDSGTTIYF.

This clonotype was recorded once. This may arise from a read error, as a much more abundant clone is one base away. This CDR3 reads CASSLRATNVKLFF. As DNA, the CDR3 is TGTGCCAGCAGCCTCAGGGCCACTAATGTAAAACTGTTTTTT. V gene TRBV12-3 or TRBV12-4 combines with J gene TRBJ1-4; possibly TRBD1 for D (5 bases). The CDR3 has 14 amino acids.

The table lists this clonotype with a few counts. The chain combines TRBV11-3 with TRBJ2-1; D possibly uses TRBD1 or TRBD2 (6 bases each). Trimming took 4 bases from V and 5 from J, leaving 9 bases between them. The V gene's germline CDR1 is SGHNT and CDR2 YENEEA. There are 13 residues in the CDR3. The CDR3 DNA follows: TGTGCCAGCAGCTCGAGGGGGGACAATGAGCAGTTCTTC. It yields the protein CASSSRGDNEQFF.